This TCR beta chain was found in a study of blood T cells in healthy people across ages. General study findings and limits: As naive T cell percentage varied, TCR beta diversity correlated strongly with it.

A second PCR, run for roughly 7 to 12 cycles, used a sample-barcoded 5' primer plus a J-beta primer mix. TCRdb itself ran the 5' RACE reads through MiXCR, one entry per CDR3 protein. Here the sample spans hundreds of thousands of distinct CDR3 sequences, approximately 30% being singletons. All donors came from Russia, were Caucasian and healthy, and spanned ages about 6 to 100. Samples each yielded at least 6 micrograms of total RNA. As for this clonotype: Antigen unknown.

The V gene lost 2 bases and the J gene lost 9 bases, with 14 bases spanning the gap. This CDR3 has 13 amino acids. The germline V gene has CDR1 KGHSH and CDR2 LQKENI. Sample: blood. This clonotype was obtained from a woman of 80 years or more in good health. The chain uses TRBV18 and TRBJ2-7; D possibly corresponds to TRBD2 (5 bases). The DNA of the CDR3 is TGTGCCAGCTCACCAAGCGGCACTCGTGGGCAGTACTTC. Its protein product is CASSPSGTRGQYF.